The text below deals with one T cell receptor beta chain. The antigen is undetermined. The data stem from a study of beta chain features in type 1 diabetes. Study results and limitations: Moderately but significantly shorter TCRB CDR3s were found in Type 1 diabetes patients in all four CD4+ subsets.

TCRB transcripts that were expressed got sequenced, as all of the isolated RNA had been reverse transcribed. The table came from immunoSEQ multiplex PCR; TCRdb's copy has only in-frame clones and leaves some out. The repertoire consists of 300,000 to 450,000 clones, with 10% to 15% occurring once and the leading ten covering around 0.01%. The authors took one heparinised blood draw, averaging about 120 mL, from each donor. The CDR3 spans 15 residues. V trimming: 5 bases; J trimming: 0 bases; junction bases outside the gene matches: 6. Germline values: CDR1 SGHTA, CDR2 FQGNSA. The chain joins TRBV7-2 to TRBJ2-7; 8 bases map to TRBD2. The sequenced sample was naive CD4+ T cells from blood. The clonotype comes from a woman aged 18-29 years with type 1 diabetes. CDR3 nucleotide sequence: TGTGCCAGCAGCCATAGCGGGACTCTCTCCTACGAGCAGTACTTC. Its protein is CASSHSGTLSYEQYF.